This T cell receptor beta chain was observed in a study of post-analysis software for immune sequencing data. Study-level information: Relapsing-remitting, secondary progressive and progressive-relapsing multiple sclerosis were all included among the disease courses. General study results and limits: When compared against controls, multiple sclerosis patients showed significantly lower normalized Chao1 diversity. Comparison of patients with controls showed about 5 TRBV segments more frequent in patients, TRBV5-6, TRBV5-1 and TRBV20-1 among them. Samples from a shared batch, those prepared together, strongly co-clustered by F measure.

This clonotype was observed a handful of times. Its specificity is not known. Germline trimming cut 4 bases from V and 8 bases from J; bases unmatched to any gene: 10. CDR1 and CDR2 from the germline V gene are DFQATT and SNEGSKA (reference sequence). The CDR3 sequence is 14 residues long. Prepared TCR beta cDNA libraries contained unique molecular identifiers. Input of roughly 0.9 to 11 million T cells yielded some 500,000 cDNA molecules. Each CDR3 protein is one row after TCRdb ran MiXCR on the PCR reads. The sample gives about 620,000 distinct CDR3 sequences, 44% of which show up once; 1.5% to 2% is in the top ten.

The sequenced sample consisted of blood. This chain links TRBV20-1 with TRBJ1-2; 10 bases line up with TRBD1. This sequence originates from a girl under 18 with multiple sclerosis. CDR3 residues: CSATSLGTGDGYTF. The CDR3 bases are TGCAGTGCTACCTCTTTGGGGACAGGGGACGGCTACACCTTC.